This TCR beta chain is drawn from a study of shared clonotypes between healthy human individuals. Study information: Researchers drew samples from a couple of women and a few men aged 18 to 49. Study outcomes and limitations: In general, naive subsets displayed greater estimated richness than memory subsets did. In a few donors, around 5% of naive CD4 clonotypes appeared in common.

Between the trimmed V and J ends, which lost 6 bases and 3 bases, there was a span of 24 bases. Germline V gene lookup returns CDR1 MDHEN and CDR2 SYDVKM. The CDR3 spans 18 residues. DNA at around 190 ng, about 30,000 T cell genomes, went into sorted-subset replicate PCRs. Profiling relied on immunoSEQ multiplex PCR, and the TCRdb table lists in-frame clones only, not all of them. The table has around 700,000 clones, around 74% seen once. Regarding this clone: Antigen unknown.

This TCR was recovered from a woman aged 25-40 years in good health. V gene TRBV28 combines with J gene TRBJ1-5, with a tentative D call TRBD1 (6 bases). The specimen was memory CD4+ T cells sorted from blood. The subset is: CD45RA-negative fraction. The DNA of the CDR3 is TGTGCCAGCAGCCATCGCCGTCGGGGGGGCCAATACAATCAGCCCCAGCATTTT. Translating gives CASSHRRRGGQYNQPQHF.